Following are 10 T cell receptor beta chains from one sample sequenced in a study of persistence of HIV-infected CD4 T cells. The libraries were made with immunoSEQ version 4 in survey mode. Data came from immunoSEQ multiplex PCR; TCRdb stores just in-frame clones and leaves some out. Of 25,000 to 35,000 clones listed, approximately 78% were seen once; the top ten hold over 0.8%. These receptors lack a known antigen. Stimulation used approximately 10 ug/mL lysate from CMV-infected fibroblasts. Memory cells lacking CD40L and CD69 with high CD45RO were sorted. Material: CD4+ T cells sorted from PBMCs after approximately 19-hour stimulation, obtained from a patient who received antiretroviral therapy. Source of these receptors: an adult woman with HIV who was CMV-seropositive.

The V call is TRBV14, the J call TRBJ1-2; D unclear. Germline V CDR1 and CDR2: SGHDN, FVKESK. The CDR3 spans 14 residues. V gave up 4 bases and J gave up 4 bases, with 13 bases separating them. CDR3 protein: CASSPDLGLYGYTF. The CDR3 nucleotides read TGTGCCAGCAGCCCCGACCTCGGACTCTATGGCTACACCTTC.

The genes are TRBV10-1 and TRBJ1-4, with 10 bases aligning to TRBD1. The V and J ends lost 3 bases and 6 bases, in that order; junction bases with no gene match: 4. CDR3 length: 15 amino acids. Looked up from germline, CDR1 is WNHNN and CDR2 is SYGVQD (reference sequence). The CDR3 loop is CASSDGGTGDEKLFF. The CDR3 DNA is TGCGCCAGCAGTGACGGCGGGACAGGGGATGAAAAACTGTTTTTT.

A few counts support this clone. The rearrangement links TRBV20-1 to TRBJ2-7, with D maybe TRBD1 (5 bases). The CDR3 consists of 11 residues. Trimming shortened V by 6 bases and J by 3 bases, and 9 bases separated the two germline ends. Per the germline V gene, CDR1 is DFQATT and CDR2 is SNEGSKA (reference sequence). CDR3 protein: CSALDSYEQYV. The CDR3 DNA reads TGCAGTGCGCTCGACAGCTACGAGCAGTACGTC.

The chain links TRBV2 to TRBJ1-5; 9 nucleotides line up with TRBD1. V trimming: 5 bases; J trimming: 0 bases; junction bases outside the gene matches: 5. The V gene's germline CDR1 is SNHLY and CDR2 FYNNEI. The CDR3 loop spans 16 amino acids. In nucleotides, the CDR3 is TGTGCCAGCAGTCCTCGACAGGGGGTTAGCAATCAGCCCCAGCATTTT. Amino acid sequence: CASSPRQGVSNQPQHF. Full variable domain (rest looked up from reference TRBV2 and TRBJ1-5): EPEVTQTPSHQVTQMGQEVILRCVPISNHLYFYWYRQILGQKVEFLVSFYNNEISEKSEIFDDQFSVERPDGSNFTLKIRSTKLEDSAMYFCASSPRQGVSNQPQHFGDGTRLSIL.

The V and J genes are TRBV6-5 and TRBJ2-2; 10 nucleotides line up with TRBD1. Germline values: CDR1 MNHEY, CDR2 SVGAGI. The V segment lost 11 bases and the J segment 7 bases; nucleotides outside the gene matches: 7. The CDR3 loop spans 13 amino acids. Here the CDR3 reads CAGDRGRGGELFF. DNA for the CDR3: TGTGCCGGCGACAGGGGGCGCGGCGGGGAGCTGTTTTTT.

The J gene is TRBJ1-2, the V gene TRBV2; no firm D call. Looked up from germline, CDR1 is SNHLY and CDR2 is FYNNEI. The length of the CDR3 is 12 residues. V gave up 6 bases and J gave up 8 bases, with 13 bases separating them. For the CDR3, the DNA is TGTGCCAGCAGCTGGACCAGGCGGGGCTACACCTTC. Translating it yields CASSWTRRGYTF.

The chain joins TRBV4-1 to TRBJ1-2, with 7 bases identical to TRBD1. The junction had 4 bases not matched to a gene; V was cut back by 1 base and J by 2 bases. Germline-derived CDR1 and CDR2 are MGHRA and YSYEKL. The CDR3 extends over 15 amino acids. CDR3 protein: CASSQVTGDNYGYTF. In nucleotides, the CDR3 is TGCGCCAGCAGCCAAGTAACAGGGGACAACTATGGCTACACCTTC.

This clone has a handful of counts. This sequence joins TRBV5-4 and TRBJ1-5; no clear D. This CDR3 comprises 13 residues. Deletions cut 0 bases from V and 7 bases from J, with 8 bases between. Germline V gives CDR1 SGHNT, CDR2 YYREEE (reference sequence). DNA for the CDR3: TGTGCCAGCAGCTTGGACTCGGTGCAGCCCCAGCATTTT. It is translated as CASSLDSVQPQHF.

The V call is TRBV12-5, the J call TRBJ1-2, with D maybe TRBD1 (5 bases). Germline V CDR1 and CDR2: LGHNT, FRNRAP. The V gene lost 6 bases and the J gene lost 0 bases, with 17 bases spanning the gap. CDR3 length equals 16 residues. The CDR3 region is CASGPGNSLANYGYTF. The CDR3 DNA is TGTGCTAGTGGCCCAGGGAACTCACTAGCTAACTATGGCTACACCTTC.

The chain combines TRBV5-1 with TRBJ1-4; possible D gene TRBD1, 5 bases. With 2 bases removed from V and 6 bases from J, the gap between germline ends came to 14 bases. Per the germline V gene, CDR1 is SGHRS and CDR2 is YFSETQ. The CDR3 loop spans 15 amino acids. The CDR3 protein is CASSLASGNDEKLFF. Here the CDR3 DNA reads TGCGCCAGCAGCTTAGCATCAGGGAACGATGAAAAACTGTTTTTT.